This T cell receptor (beta chain) stems from a study of follicular helper T cells after annual influenza vaccination. This table comes from immunoSEQ multiplex PCR, and its TCRdb copy is limited to in-frame clones, with some not included. The data contain approximately 11,000 clones, 70% to 80% of them singletons. Note on this clone: Antigen unknown.

The study's findings and limits: ICOS-CD38- cTfh most often held earlier Day 7 ICOS+CD38+ clones. Successive annual vaccinations recalled a recurrent oligoclonal ICOS+CD38+ cTfh response with influenza-specific clonotypes.

Germline CDR1 reads SEHNR; CDR2 reads FQNEAQ (reference sequence). This CDR3 region has 13 residues. The ends were cut back, 3 bases at V and 3 bases at J, with 9 bases in the middle. The chain has TRBV7-9 and TRBJ2-7; D may be TRBD2 (5 bases). The specimen was CXCR5- memory CD4+ T cells sorted from blood, collected 6 weeks after influenza vaccination. This TCR was recovered from an adult who received the influenza vaccine. CDR3 coding DNA: TGTGCCAGCAGCTTTGGACTTCTCTACGAGCAGTACTTC. Translation: CASSFGLLYEQYF.